This TCR beta chain was obtained from a study of shared clonotypes between healthy human individuals. Study-level points and caveats: Though the depth was large, rarefaction showed that sorted-subset sequencing was incomplete. Richness estimates generally favored naive over memory subsets.

CD45RO negativity and positive selection for CCR7 defined naive CD8 cells, a population that excluded terminally differentiated effector memory CD45RA+ cells. The study drew its donors from healthy HIV-negative adults without recent acute infections or vaccinations. CDR3 size: 14 residues. J was trimmed by 7 bases and V by 1 base; bases with no gene match: 5. Germline loops: CDR1 SGHVS, CDR2 FQNEAQ. Comments on this clone: What it recognizes is unknown.

As processed by the authors: ImmunoSEQ only sent back junction sequences with no quality scores, so filtering was done differently. Assay: immunoSEQ multiplex PCR; the TCRdb copy retains only in-frame clones and omits some. The V and J calls and the clone size are those of that table, but D and trimming were determined from the DNA. The sample contains some 2 million clones, about 95% of which appear only once. Sequencing was done on a sample of naive CD8+ T cells sorted from blood. The V gene is TRBV7-8, the J gene TRBJ2-7, with 9 nucleotides matching TRBD1. This receptor was taken from a man aged 18 to 35 in good health. CDR3 protein: CASSLGATGGEQYF. CDR3 DNA sequence: TGTGCCAGCAGCTTAGGAGCGACAGGGGGTGAGCAGTACTTC.